This is a list of T cell receptor beta chains from one sample in a study of T-cell memory formation after mild COVID-19. One entry per CDR3 protein results from TCRdb running MiXCR on the 5' RACE reads. The table shows some 130,000 distinct CDR3 sequences, with approximately 15% occurring only once. Sequencing input: PBMCs or a T cell subset sorted from them (not recorded which). These receptors came from an adult woman who had mild COVID-19 (a few samples of this study predate the infection). Cell type and time point are not known. Each CDR3 is given with its conserved first and last residue. D genes are given only for firm matches. Expanded clones get a size class; other rows say once, few or many, or leave the size out.

clone size	V gene	J gene	D gene	CDR3 DNA	CDR3 protein
NA	TRBV5-1	TRBJ2-5	TRBD1	TGCGCCAGCAGCTTGGGACAGGGGGCAGCGGAGACCCAGTACTTC	CASSLGQGAAETQYF
few	TRBV5-6	TRBJ2-7	TRBD2	TGTGCCAGCAGCATCGTGACTAGCGGGGGACAGTACTTC	CASSIVTSGGQYF
few	TRBV10-3	TRBJ2-3	TRBD2	TGTGCCATCAGTGAGGTGGCTAGCGGACCTAGCACAGATACGCAGTATTTT	CAISEVASGPSTDTQYF
NA	TRBV10-3	TRBJ2-7	TRBD1	TGTGCCATCAGTGGCCCAGGGGACAGGGCATCCTACGAGCAGTACTTC	CAISGPGDRASYEQYF
NA	TRBV3-1	TRBJ1-1	NA	TGTGCCAGCAGCCAAGATGCAGTAGAGGGTCGAGAAGCTTTCTTT	CASSQDAVEGREAFF
NA	TRBV20-1	TRBJ2-3	NA	TGCAGTGCTCCCGAAGTCAGGACAGCCGGGGTCACAGATACGCAGTATTTT	CSAPEVRTAGVTDTQYF
few	TRBV7-9	TRBJ2-3	TRBD2	TGTGCCAGCAGTCGATCTAGCGGGAGCACAGATACGCAGTATTTT	CASSRSSGSTDTQYF
NA	TRBV30	TRBJ2-7	NA	TGTGCCTGGAGTGTCTGGGGCGAGCAGTACTTC	CAWSVWGEQYF
NA	TRBV18	TRBJ2-1	TRBD2	TGTGCCAGCTCCTTGCAGACTAGCGTCAATGAGCAGTTCTTC	CASSLQTSVNEQFF
few	TRBV6-2/TRBV6-3	TRBJ2-3	NA	TGTGCCAGCAGTTATCCCGGGACCAGCACAGATACGCAGTATTTT	CASSYPGTSTDTQYF
NA	TRBV11-1	TRBJ2-7	TRBD1	TGTGCCAGCAGCCTACCGGGACAGGGTTCCGAGCAGTACTTC	CASSLPGQGSEQYF
NA	TRBV27	TRBJ2-1	TRBD2	TGTGCCAGCAGTTCGCCTCCTAGCGGGAGGGCTAACGGGGAGCAGTTCTTC	CASSSPPSGRANGEQFF
few	TRBV21-1	TRBJ2-7	NA	TGTGCCGGAGAGGACAGGGGGATACGGGACGAGCAGTACTTC	CAGEDRGIRDEQYF
NA	TRBV7-9	TRBJ1-2	NA	TGTGCCAGCAGCTTACTAGGTGGCTACACCTTC	CASSLLGGYTF
NA	TRBV7-9	TRBJ2-7	NA	TGTGCCAGCAGCTCGTTTCAGGGGGGGGTGTACGAGCAGTACTTC	CASSSFQGGVYEQYF
few	TRBV29-1	TRBJ2-7	TRBD1	TGCAGCGCAGGGGACAGGGGTTACGAGCAGTACTTC	CSAGDRGYEQYF
NA	TRBV21-1	TRBJ1-1	NA	TGTGCCAGCAGCTGCGGTCGGCGGGGGCAGGGTTTATTGAACACTGAAGCTTTCTTT	CASSCGRRGQGLLNTEAFF
few	TRBV3-1	TRBJ2-7	TRBD1	TGTGCCAGCAGCCTGGGACAGAAGTACTACGAGCAGTACTTC	CASSLGQKYYEQYF
few	TRBV11-2	TRBJ2-2	NA	TGTGCCGTGAGAGGGAAACCGAACACCGGGGAGCTGTTTTTT	CAVRGKPNTGELFF
NA	TRBV7-9	TRBJ2-7	NA	TGTGCCAGCAGCGCCCCCGGGACCTTGTACGAGCAGTACTTC	CASSAPGTLYEQYF
NA	TRBV20-1	TRBJ2-2	NA	TGCAGTGCTTCGGGGAGCGGAGAGAACACCGGGGAGCTGTTTTTT	CSASGSGENTGELFF
NA	TRBV18	TRBJ2-3	NA	TGTGCCAGCTCACCAGTGGGCCTGGGCGCAGATACGCAGTATTTT	CASSPVGLGADTQYF
NA	TRBV6-2/TRBV6-3	TRBJ2-7	TRBD1	TGTGCCAGCAGAGACCACGACAGGGGGGAGCACGAGCAGTACTTC	CASRDHDRGEHEQYF